Many counts were recorded for the clone carrying this TCR beta chain. What it binds is unknown. TCRdb re-derived calls from the RACE reads in MiXCR, one entry per CDR3 protein. This sample carries approximately 84,000 distinct CDR3 sequences, roughly 10% of them seen once, and the ten largest clones take over 2%. The sample belongs to a study of human T cells and chemical hapten exposure. Study details: Alopecia areata, totalis or universalis affected patients who were mostly female. The study's findings and limits: Counts of expanded TCRs (at PT1) showed a positive correlation with patch test score.

The time point: patch test 2, 6 weeks after DPC sensitization. Regarding treatment: therapeutic diphenylcyclopropenone sensitization with weekly scalp DPC. The length of the CDR3 is 13 residues. Trimming at V came to 5 bases and at J to 0 bases, leaving 1 base not matched to a gene. Per germline, CDR1 DFQATT and CDR2 SNEGSKA (reference sequence). The V and J genes are TRBV20-1 and TRBJ2-1; 7 nucleotides agree with TRBD2. The clonotype originates from a woman aged 30 to 39 with alopecia areata. Some clones in this sample may be carry-over from other donors' samples. Source: whole blood, taken in connection with sensitization to the hapten diphenylcyclopropenone (DPC). The CDR3 loop reads CSAGGSSYNEQFF. The CDR3 region has the DNA TGCAGTGCTGGCGGGAGCTCCTACAATGAGCAGTTCTTC.